This is a list of T cell receptor beta chains from one sample in a study of blood T cell repertoires in COVID-19. Produced via immunoSEQ multiplex PCR; TCRdb's table is partial and in-frame only. Here the sample spans some 250,000 clones, 82% being singletons. The sample consisted of PBMCs or T cells enriched from blood (not recorded which). These receptors originate from a man between 40 and 49 years old who had recovered from COVID-19. The CDR3 runs from the conserved cysteine through the conserved F or W. Each record gives: J gene, D gene, V gene, clone size, CDR3 protein, CDR3 DNA. D genes are given only for firm matches. Not all rows give a size; the values are once, few, many and, for expanded clones, a class.

>TRBJ2-3|NA|TRBV19|NA
CASTQRGATDTQYF
TGTGCCAGTACCCAAAGGGGCGCCACAGATACGCAGTATTTT
>TRBJ2-7|TRBD1|TRBV7-2|NA
CASSLRVDRDYEQYF
TGTGCCAGCAGCCTCCGAGTGGACAGGGACTACGAGCAGTACTTC
>TRBJ1-4|NA|TRBV2|NA
CASSTRRAEKLFF
TGTGCCAGCAGTACCAGGCGCGCTGAAAAACTGTTTTTT
>TRBJ1-5|NA|TRBV6-1|NA
CASSEVTGSQPQHF
TGTGCCAGCAGTGAAGTTACGGGTAGCCAGCCCCAGCATTTT
>TRBJ2-1|NA|TRBV18|NA
CASSPLAAYNEQFF
TGTGCCAGCTCACCACTAGCCGCCTACAATGAGCAGTTCTTC
>TRBJ1-3|NA|TRBV5-1|NA
CASRSTASAGNTIYF
TGCGCCAGCAGATCGACAGCGAGCGCTGGAAACACCATATATTTT
>TRBJ1-5|NA|TRBV19|NA
CASRNDRDSNQPQHF
TGTGCCAGTAGGAATGACAGAGATAGCAATCAGCCCCAGCATTTT
>TRBJ1-4|TRBD1|TRBV19|NA
CASSKGPHDRGNPFMGEKLFF
TGTGCCAGTAGTAAAGGCCCACACGACAGGGGTAACCCTTTCATGGGTGAAAAACTGTTTTTT
>TRBJ2-5|TRBD1|TRBV5-1|NA
CASGRQGIQETQYF
TGCGCCAGCGGGAGACAGGGAATTCAAGAGACCCAGTACTTC
>TRBJ1-2|NA|TRBV3-1/TRBV3-2|NA
CASSQAAGADGYTF
TGTGCCAGCAGCCAAGCAGCAGGGGCGGATGGCTACACCTTC
>TRBJ1-1|NA|TRBV18|NA
CASSLGGEAFF
TGTGCCAGCTCACTAGGGGGTGAAGCTTTCTTT
>TRBJ2-4|TRBD2|TRBV7-9|NA
CASSFGTSGNIQYF
TGTGCCAGCAGCTTTGGGACTAGCGGGAACATTCAGTACTTC
>TRBJ1-5|NA|TRBV27|NA
CASSRGRNQPQHF
TGTGCCAGCAGCAGGGGTCGGAATCAGCCCCAGCATTTT
>TRBJ2-4|TRBD2|TRBV27|NA
CASTTSGGTQTSGVPSGANIQYF
TGTGCCAGCACTACATCCGGGGGGACACAGACTAGCGGGGTCCCCTCTGGGGCAAACATTCAGTACTTC
>TRBJ2-5|TRBD1|TRBV7-2|NA
CASSFYRTGQETQYF
TGTGCCAGCAGCTTCTACCGGACAGGTCAAGAGACCCAGTACTTC
>TRBJ1-6|NA|TRBV2|NA
CASSGGVSYNSPLHF
TGTGCCAGCAGTGGGGGGGTCTCCTATAATTCACCCCTCCACTTT
>TRBJ2-7|NA|TRBV28|NA
CASRPFSGPYEQYF
TGTGCCAGCAGGCCCTTTAGCGGACCCTACGAGCAGTACTTC
>TRBJ1-1|NA|TRBV14|few
CASSQFKGITEAFF
TGTGCCAGCAGCCAATTCAAGGGGATCACTGAAGCTTTCTTT
>TRBJ1-2|NA|TRBV5-4|once
CASSRTQTGLRSYTF
TGTGCCAGCAGCCGGACCCAGACAGGTCTAAGAAGCTACACCTTC
>TRBJ1-4|NA|TRBV4-1|NA
CASFDFPATNEKLFF
TGCGCCAGCTTTGACTTCCCAGCAACTAATGAAAAACTGTTTTTT
>TRBJ2-1|NA|TRBV6-2/TRBV6-3|NA
CASSYGLINEQFF
TGTGCCAGCAGTTATGGACTGATCAATGAGCAGTTCTTC
>TRBJ2-2|NA|TRBV9|NA
CASSPVGAATGELFF
TGTGCCAGCAGCCCGGTAGGGGCGGCCACCGGGGAGCTGTTTTTT